Listed below are T cell receptor beta chains from one sample, sequenced in a study of T cells after yellow fever vaccination. TCRdb fed the 5' RACE reads into MiXCR, producing one record per CDR3 protein. The table has 550,000 to 750,000 distinct CDR3 sequences, approximately 12% seen once. The source was PBMCs, collected on the day of the yellow fever booster vaccination. All receptors come from a man between 25 and 39 years old who received the YFV17D yellow fever vaccine. The CDR3 runs from the conserved cysteine through the conserved F or W. The D gene is left open where the match is weak. The size field is filled for only some rows; it gives once, few, many or a size class.

V gene: TRBV12-3/TRBV12-4
D gene: NA
J gene: TRBJ2-7
clone size: few
CDR3 protein: CASSTGIPSYEQYF
CDR3 DNA: TGTGCCAGCAGTACCGGGATTCCCTCCTACGAGCAGTACTTC

V gene: TRBV5-1
D gene: NA
J gene: TRBJ2-2
clone size: few
CDR3 protein: CASFAENTGELFF
CDR3 DNA: TGCGCCAGCTTTGCGGAAAACACCGGGGAGCTGTTTTTT

V gene: TRBV7-2
D gene: NA
J gene: TRBJ2-7
clone size: few
CDR3 protein: CASSLGSLSVEQYF
CDR3 DNA: TGTGCCAGCAGCTTAGGCAGTCTTTCTGTAGAGCAGTACTTC

V gene: TRBV24-1
D gene: TRBD1
J gene: TRBJ2-3
clone size: few
CDR3 protein: CATSDQTSGGYTDTQYF
CDR3 DNA: TGTGCCACCAGTGATCAAACATCAGGGGGCTACACAGATACGCAGTATTTT

V gene: TRBV4-2
D gene: TRBD1
J gene: TRBJ2-5
clone size: few
CDR3 protein: CASSHSTTGVGGETQYF
CDR3 DNA: TGTGCCAGCAGCCATTCCACCACAGGGGTAGGGGGAGAGACCCAGTACTTC

V gene: TRBV18
D gene: NA
J gene: TRBJ2-7
clone size: NA
CDR3 protein: CASSAKGPDEQYF
CDR3 DNA: TGTGCCAGCTCAGCCAAAGGACCCGACGAGCAGTACTTC

V gene: TRBV7-2
D gene: NA
J gene: TRBJ2-7
clone size: few
CDR3 protein: CASSVAAQAAFSPYEQYF
CDR3 DNA: TGTGCCAGCAGCGTAGCCGCACAAGCCGCCTTTTCCCCCTACGAGCAGTACTTC

V gene: TRBV12-3/TRBV12-4
D gene: TRBD2
J gene: TRBJ2-1
clone size: NA
CDR3 protein: CASSTSSGRSYNEQFF
CDR3 DNA: TGTGCCAGCAGTACCTCTAGCGGGCGCTCCTACAATGAGCAGTTCTTC

V gene: TRBV6-2/TRBV6-3
D gene: NA
J gene: TRBJ2-1
clone size: NA
CDR3 protein: CASSQPRGEQFF
CDR3 DNA: TGTGCCAGCAGTCAACCCCGAGGCGAGCAGTTCTTC

V gene: TRBV5-6
D gene: TRBD1
J gene: TRBJ2-7
clone size: NA
CDR3 protein: CASSSIDRASGYEQYF
CDR3 DNA: TGTGCCAGCAGCTCTATCGACAGGGCTTCAGGGTACGAGCAGTACTTC

V gene: TRBV23-1
D gene: NA
J gene: TRBJ1-2
clone size: few
CDR3 protein: CASSQFNYGYTF
CDR3 DNA: TGCGCCAGCAGTCAGTTTAACTATGGCTACACCTTC

V gene: TRBV29-1
D gene: TRBD2
J gene: TRBJ2-1
clone size: NA
CDR3 protein: CSVRTSGGYNEQFF
CDR3 DNA: TGCAGCGTTAGAACTAGCGGGGGGTACAATGAGCAGTTCTTC

V gene: TRBV5-1
D gene: TRBD2
J gene: TRBJ2-7
clone size: NA
CDR3 protein: CASTQQRETAYEQYF
CDR3 DNA: TGCGCCAGCACACAGCAGCGGGAGACCGCCTACGAGCAGTACTTC

V gene: TRBV10-3
D gene: TRBD2
J gene: TRBJ2-2
clone size: few
CDR3 protein: CAISPGTSGANTGELFF
CDR3 DNA: TGTGCCATCAGCCCCGGGACTAGCGGAGCTAACACCGGGGAGCTGTTTTTT

V gene: TRBV5-5
D gene: TRBD1
J gene: TRBJ2-6
clone size: NA
CDR3 protein: CASSSGGAGANVLTF
CDR3 DNA: TGTGCCAGCAGCTCAGGGGGCGCTGGGGCCAACGTCCTGACTTTC

V gene: TRBV25-1
D gene: NA
J gene: TRBJ2-7
clone size: few
CDR3 protein: CASSEYVGRPVEQYF
CDR3 DNA: TGTGCCAGCAGTGAATATGTGGGGAGACCCGTCGAGCAGTACTTC

V gene: TRBV14
D gene: NA
J gene: TRBJ2-3
clone size: many
CDR3 protein: CASSLRQTTDTQYF
CDR3 DNA: TGTGCCAGCAGCTTAAGACAGACAACAGATACGCAGTATTTT

V gene: TRBV11-2
D gene: TRBD2
J gene: TRBJ2-7
clone size: NA
CDR3 protein: CASSLGPSGGSYEQYF
CDR3 DNA: TGTGCCAGCAGCTTAGGGCCTAGCGGAGGCTCCTACGAGCAGTACTTC

V gene: TRBV29-1
D gene: TRBD1
J gene: TRBJ2-7
clone size: NA
CDR3 protein: CSVDIGGQIEQYF
CDR3 DNA: TGCAGCGTTGACATAGGGGGACAGATCGAGCAGTACTTC

V gene: TRBV7-8
D gene: NA
J gene: TRBJ1-4
clone size: many
CDR3 protein: CASSRQSTDNEKLFF
CDR3 DNA: TGTGCCAGCAGCCGCCAAAGTACAGATAATGAAAAACTGTTTTTT

V gene: TRBV4-2
D gene: TRBD2
J gene: TRBJ2-1
clone size: NA
CDR3 protein: CASSQGRGARRENRFF
CDR3 DNA: TGTGCCAGCAGCCAAGGTCGAGGTGCTAGGCGGGAGAACCGGTTCTTC

V gene: TRBV19
D gene: TRBD2
J gene: TRBJ2-1
clone size: few
CDR3 protein: CASSIAYTSGRALKEQFF
CDR3 DNA: TGTGCCAGTAGTATAGCCTATACTAGCGGGAGGGCCCTCAAGGAGCAGTTCTTC

V gene: TRBV5-1
D gene: TRBD2
J gene: TRBJ2-2
clone size: few
CDR3 protein: CASSLAQGGSGELFF
CDR3 DNA: TGCGCCAGCAGCTTGGCCCAGGGAGGGTCCGGGGAGCTGTTTTTT

V gene: TRBV2
D gene: NA
J gene: TRBJ2-5
clone size: NA
CDR3 protein: CASTPLETQYF
CDR3 DNA: TGTGCCAGCACCCCCCTGGAGACCCAGTACTTC

V gene: TRBV12-3/TRBV12-4
D gene: NA
J gene: TRBJ2-2
clone size: many
CDR3 protein: CASSFRHSTGELFF
CDR3 DNA: TGTGCCAGCAGTTTTAGACATTCCACCGGGGAGCTGTTTTTT

V gene: TRBV30
D gene: NA
J gene: TRBJ2-7
clone size: NA
CDR3 protein: CAWSGGVMYF
CDR3 DNA: TGTGCCTGGAGTGGAGGGGTAATGTACTTC

V gene: TRBV20-1
D gene: NA
J gene: TRBJ2-5
clone size: many
CDR3 protein: CSAAGSLETQYF
CDR3 DNA: TGCAGTGCTGCCGGGTCCTTAGAGACCCAGTACTTC

V gene: TRBV18
D gene: TRBD2
J gene: TRBJ2-3
clone size: once
CDR3 protein: CASSRPSGRHTDTQYF
CDR3 DNA: TGTGCCAGCTCACGCCCCAGCGGGAGACACACAGATACGCAGTATTTT

V gene: TRBV12-3/TRBV12-4
D gene: NA
J gene: TRBJ2-7
clone size: few
CDR3 protein: CASSLATGGRSSYEQYF
CDR3 DNA: TGTGCCAGCAGTTTAGCAACTGGTGGACGGAGCTCCTACGAGCAGTACTTC

V gene: TRBV11-2
D gene: TRBD2
J gene: TRBJ2-3
clone size: NA
CDR3 protein: CASSLPSGRGLDTQYF
CDR3 DNA: TGTGCCAGCAGCTTGCCCAGCGGGAGGGGTCTGGATACGCAGTATTTT

V gene: TRBV7-2
D gene: NA
J gene: TRBJ2-3
clone size: NA
CDR3 protein: CASSLDVDTQYF
CDR3 DNA: TGTGCCAGCAGCTTAGATGTGGATACGCAGTATTTT

V gene: TRBV6-2/TRBV6-3
D gene: NA
J gene: TRBJ2-5
clone size: NA
CDR3 protein: CASSYFDGGEGTQYF
CDR3 DNA: TGTGCCAGCAGTTACTTCGACGGAGGTGAAGGGACCCAGTACTTC

V gene: TRBV7-8
D gene: TRBD1
J gene: TRBJ2-7
clone size: few
CDR3 protein: CASSLNTGGAAYEQYF
CDR3 DNA: TGTGCCAGCAGCTTAAACACAGGGGGCGCTGCTTACGAGCAGTACTTC

V gene: TRBV7-8
D gene: TRBD2
J gene: TRBJ2-7
clone size: few
CDR3 protein: CASRNSGAYEQYF
CDR3 DNA: TGTGCCAGCAGAAATAGCGGGGCCTACGAGCAGTACTTC

V gene: TRBV12-3/TRBV12-4
D gene: NA
J gene: TRBJ2-1
clone size: NA
CDR3 protein: CASSPGQRGKYNEQFF
CDR3 DNA: TGTGCCAGCAGCCCCGGACAGAGAGGGAAGTACAATGAGCAGTTCTTC

V gene: TRBV28
D gene: NA
J gene: TRBJ2-3
clone size: many
CDR3 protein: CASSSGSSTDTQYF
CDR3 DNA: TGTGCCAGCAGTTCGGGATCTAGCACAGATACGCAGTATTTT

V gene: TRBV12-3/TRBV12-4
D gene: NA
J gene: TRBJ1-2
clone size: NA
CDR3 protein: CASSSWTDSTF
CDR3 DNA: TGTGCCAGCAGTTCCTGGACAGACAGCACCTTC

V gene: TRBV5-5
D gene: NA
J gene: TRBJ1-4
clone size: NA
CDR3 protein: CASSLEIGGMEKLFF
CDR3 DNA: TGTGCCAGCAGCTTGGAGATAGGGGGTATGGAAAAACTGTTTTTT

V gene: TRBV6-5
D gene: TRBD2
J gene: TRBJ2-2
clone size: few
CDR3 protein: CASSYDRLAGGTGELFF
CDR3 DNA: TGTGCCAGCAGTTACGACCGCCTAGCGGGAGGCACCGGGGAGCTGTTTTTT

V gene: TRBV7-2
D gene: NA
J gene: TRBJ2-3
clone size: many
CDR3 protein: CASSLVGVRTDTQYF
CDR3 DNA: TGTGCCAGCAGCTTAGTAGGGGTCCGCACAGATACGCAGTATTTT

V gene: TRBV7-2
D gene: NA
J gene: TRBJ2-3
clone size: NA
CDR3 protein: CASRFTGADTQYF
CDR3 DNA: TGTGCCAGCAGATTCACCGGGGCAGATACGCAGTATTTT

V gene: TRBV20-1
D gene: NA
J gene: TRBJ1-1
clone size: few
CDR3 protein: CSARDGGLGTEAFF
CDR3 DNA: TGCAGTGCTAGAGATGGGGGGCTGGGGACTGAAGCTTTCTTT

V gene: TRBV19
D gene: NA
J gene: TRBJ2-5
clone size: few
CDR3 protein: CASSMVSVETQYF
CDR3 DNA: TGTGCCAGTAGTATGGTTTCAGTAGAGACCCAGTACTTC

V gene: TRBV20-1
D gene: TRBD2
J gene: TRBJ2-1
clone size: few
CDR3 protein: CSGPPASGRGEEGEQFF
CDR3 DNA: TGCAGTGGGCCCCCAGCTAGCGGGAGGGGGGAGGAAGGGGAGCAGTTCTTC

V gene: TRBV5-5
D gene: TRBD2
J gene: TRBJ2-1
clone size: many
CDR3 protein: CASSTTSGNNEQFF
CDR3 DNA: TGTGCCAGCAGCACGACTAGCGGAAACAATGAGCAGTTCTTC

V gene: TRBV7-8
D gene: TRBD2
J gene: TRBJ2-1
clone size: NA
CDR3 protein: CASSPKSGTYNEQFF
CDR3 DNA: TGTGCCAGCAGCCCGAAAAGCGGGACCTACAATGAGCAGTTCTTC

V gene: TRBV6-1
D gene: NA
J gene: TRBJ1-2
clone size: NA
CDR3 protein: CASSRTLGPNYGYTF
CDR3 DNA: TGTGCCAGCAGTCGTACTTTGGGTCCTAACTATGGCTACACCTTC

V gene: TRBV20-1
D gene: NA
J gene: TRBJ2-3
clone size: NA
CDR3 protein: CSARFPGRGLRDTQYF
CDR3 DNA: TGCAGTGCTAGATTTCCGGGCCGGGGATTGAGGGATACGCAGTATTTT

V gene: TRBV10-3
D gene: NA
J gene: TRBJ1-2
clone size: NA
CDR3 protein: CAIRPAGEGDSYTF
CDR3 DNA: TGTGCCATCAGGCCCGCCGGTGAGGGGGATAGCTACACCTTC

V gene: TRBV20-1
D gene: NA
J gene: TRBJ2-1
clone size: few
CDR3 protein: CSARRILSSYNEQFF
CDR3 DNA: TGCAGTGCTAGACGGATTTTGAGCTCCTACAATGAGCAGTTCTTC

V gene: TRBV7-2
D gene: NA
J gene: TRBJ1-1
clone size: NA
CDR3 protein: CASSFPNVLNTEAFF
CDR3 DNA: TGTGCCAGCAGCTTTCCAAACGTTTTGAACACTGAAGCTTTCTTT

V gene: TRBV6-6
D gene: NA
J gene: TRBJ1-2
clone size: NA
CDR3 protein: CASSNYGYTF
CDR3 DNA: TGTGCCAGCAGCAACTATGGCTACACCTTC

V gene: TRBV5-4
D gene: NA
J gene: TRBJ2-7
clone size: NA
CDR3 protein: CASSFIGGPGEQYF
CDR3 DNA: TGTGCCAGCAGCTTCATAGGGGGACCCGGCGAGCAGTACTTC

V gene: TRBV7-7
D gene: TRBD2
J gene: TRBJ2-3
clone size: few
CDR3 protein: CASSSGATSADTQYF
CDR3 DNA: TGTGCTAGCAGCTCCGGAGCCACTAGCGCGGATACGCAGTATTTT

V gene: TRBV10-3
D gene: NA
J gene: TRBJ2-1
clone size: NA
CDR3 protein: CAISESLSSYNEQFF
CDR3 DNA: TGTGCCATCAGTGAGTCGCTTAGCAGCTACAATGAGCAGTTCTTC

V gene: TRBV6-5
D gene: NA
J gene: TRBJ1-1
clone size: NA
CDR3 protein: CASSYQVGWGEAFF
CDR3 DNA: TGTGCCAGCAGTTACCAGGTTGGATGGGGCGAAGCTTTCTTT

V gene: TRBV6-1
D gene: TRBD2
J gene: TRBJ2-3
clone size: NA
CDR3 protein: CASSPGTSDSTDTQYF
CDR3 DNA: TGTGCCAGCAGTCCCGGGACTAGCGATAGCACAGATACGCAGTATTTT